These 13 T cell receptor beta chains share one sample of origin, sequenced in a study of blood T cell repertoires in COVID-19. Using immunoSEQ multiplex PCR, the repertoire was profiled, and TCRdb retains in-frame clones only, with some absent. The sample has roughly 40,000 clones, about 86% seen once; the top ten hold 4.5% to 5.5%. Sequencing input: peripheral blood. The receptors come from a man aged 40-50 years with active COVID-19.

V usage is TRBV4-1 and J usage is TRBJ2-7, with a possible D match to TRBD2 (6 bases). Germline CDR1 reads MGHRA; CDR2 reads YSYEKL. This CDR3 comprises 16 residues. The V end was cut by 1 base, the J end by 2 bases, with 15 bases between. The CDR3 region has the DNA TGCGCCAGCAGCCAAGGATTCGGGACTTCGCCCTACGAGCAGTACTTC. Translated: CASSQGFGTSPYEQYF.

The V call is TRBV12-5, the J call TRBJ1-2; D perhaps matches TRBD1 (5 bases). Germline V CDR1 and CDR2: LGHNT, FRNRAP. V lost 6 bases to trimming and J lost 7 bases, with 15 bases between them. CDR3 length: 13 amino acids. CDR3 loop: CASGLVGDGGYTF. The CDR3 bases are TGTGCTAGTGGACTGGTAGGGGATGGTGGCTACACCTTC.

Concerning this clone itself: Other DNA sequences in this sample translate to the same CDR3. This sequence joins TRBV7-8 and TRBJ2-1; 7 nucleotides agree with TRBD2. CDR3 length: 17 amino acids. V gave up 5 bases and J gave up 0 bases; unmatched junction bases: 10. CDR1 and CDR2 (germline): SGHVS, FQNEAQ. The CDR3 sequence is CASSARRGGSSYNEQFF. CDR3 nucleotide sequence: TGTGCCAGCAGCGCCCGGAGAGGCGGGAGCTCCTACAATGAGCAGTTCTTC.

The chain carries TRBV28 and TRBJ2-5; TRBD1 aligns across 9 bases. The V gene end was trimmed by 5 bases and the J gene end by 1 base; junction bases not matched to a gene: 11. The germline V gene encodes CDR1 MDHEN and CDR2 SYDVKM. CDR3 length: 17 amino acids. CDR3 in amino acids: CASSPFDRGEVQETQYF. CDR3 nucleotide sequence: TGTGCCAGCAGTCCGTTCGACAGGGGGGAGGTCCAAGAGACCCAGTACTTC.

The V and J genes are TRBV15 and TRBJ2-7, with 8 bases fitting TRBD2. Trimming removed 8 bases from V and 7 bases from J; junction bases left unmatched: 10. Germline CDR1 is LNHNV and CDR2 is YYDKDF (reference sequence). The CDR3 runs 13 residues. The CDR3 loop is CATATGPGGEQYF. The CDR3 coding sequence is TGTGCCACCGCGACAGGTCCGGGGGGGGAGCAGTACTTC.

This clone has only a few counts. CDR3 sequence: CASSLAADFYNSPLHF. DNA for the CDR3: TGTGCCAGCAGCTTGGCGGCGGATTTTTATAATTCACCCCTCCACTTT. This rearrangement joins TRBV5-6 to TRBJ1-6; unclear D gene. V was trimmed by 0 bases and J by 4 bases, leaving 11 bases between them. This CDR3 spans 16 amino acids. Germline lookup yields CDR1 SGHDT and CDR2 YYEEEE.

CDR3 in amino acids: CAISESGASGTWADTQYF. Written as DNA, the CDR3 is TGTGCCATCAGTGAGTCAGGCGCTAGCGGGACATGGGCAGATACGCAGTATTTT. This rearrangement joins TRBV10-3 to TRBJ2-3, with 9 bases matching TRBD2. This CDR3 comprises 18 residues. Germline CDR1 ENHRY, CDR2 SYGVKD. Trimming at V came to 0 bases and at J to 4 bases, leaving 11 bases not matched to a gene.

This chain uses TRBV6-5 with TRBJ2-7; D possibly corresponds to TRBD1 (6 bases). Germline V lookup: CDR1 MNHEY, CDR2 SVGAGI. The CDR3 runs to 15 residues. Deletions cut 0 bases from V and 3 bases from J, with 12 bases between. The CDR3: CASSYSDRPYYEQYF. The CDR3 nucleotides are TGTGCCAGCAGTTACTCCGACAGGCCGTACTACGAGCAGTACTTC.

The chain couples TRBV5-1 to TRBJ2-2; D is possibly TRBD1 (5 bases). The CDR3 runs 15 residues. Germline V gives CDR1 SGHRS, CDR2 YFSETQ. The V gene lost 2 bases and the J gene lost 1 base, with 9 bases spanning the gap. CDR3 sequence (DNA): TGCGCCAGCAGCTTTGGGGCAGGGAACACCGGGGAGCTGTTTTTT. The encoded protein is CASSFGAGNTGELFF.

The chain couples TRBV6-5 to TRBJ1-1; unclear D gene. Germline-derived CDR1 and CDR2 are MNHEY and SVGAGI. V was shortened by 6 bases and J by 2 bases, with 7 bases between the two germline ends. There are 12 residues in the CDR3. DNA for the CDR3: TGTGCCAGCAGCCGGTTCAACACTGAAGCTTTCTTT. The encoded protein is CASSRFNTEAFF.

The rearrangement links TRBV15 to TRBJ2-7, with TRBD1 identical over 8 bases. There are 15 residues in the CDR3. Germline CDR1 LNHNV, CDR2 YYDKDF (reference sequence). V was pared by 4 bases and J by 5 bases, with 10 bases of the junction left unmatched. The chain's CDR3 is CATSIAGTGPHEQYF. The CDR3 nucleotides read TGTGCCACCAGCATCGCCGGGACAGGACCACACGAGCAGTACTTC.

The chain combines TRBV28 with TRBJ2-3, with D possibly being TRBD1 (5 bases). Trimming shortened V by 5 bases and J by 7 bases, and 13 bases separated the two germline ends. The CDR3 runs to 13 residues. Germline CDR1 and CDR2: MDHEN and SYDVKM. The CDR3 region has the DNA TGTGCCAGCAGTGCCCGGACACCATATACGCAGTATTTT. This translates into CASSARTPYTQYF. The complete variable domain, with remaining parts taken from reference TRBV28 and TRBJ2-3, reads DVKVTQSSRYLVKRTGEKVFLECVQDMDHENMFWYRQDPGLGLRLIYFSYDVKMKEKGDIPEGYSVSREKKERFSLILESASTNQTSMYLCASSARTPYTQYFGPGTRLTVL.

The chain joins TRBV18 to TRBJ1-2; D is perhaps TRBD1 (6 bases). Germline loops: CDR1 KGHSH, CDR2 LQKENI. The V gene lost 1 base and the J gene lost 4 bases, with 10 bases spanning the gap. This CDR3 spans 14 amino acids. CDR3 in amino acids: CASSPRGQGYGYTF. The CDR3 DNA sequence: TGTGCCAGCTCACCACGGGGGCAGGGCTATGGCTACACCTTC.